This TCR beta chain was obtained from a study of blood T cell repertoires in COVID-19. About the study: The United States, Italy and Spain were the sources of the acute and convalescent COVID-19 samples.

Some clones are missing from TCRdb's copy, which holds only in-frame ones; the method was immunoSEQ multiplex PCR. Here the sample spans about 350,000 clones, roughly nine tenths being singletons. This clone was seen once. The CDR3 sequence is 14 residues long. Trimming took 1 base from V and 7 from J; bases not matched to a gene: 7. Germline lookup yields CDR1 SGDLS and CDR2 YYNGEE. The TCR was taken from a woman between 55 and 75 years old with COVID-19, enrolled during active disease. Material for sequencing was peripheral blood. The rearrangement joins TRBV9 to TRBJ1-1; 7 positions agree with TRBD1. CDR3 amino acids: CASSVLRGLSEAFF. The CDR3 nucleotides read TGTGCCAGCAGCGTACTGAGGGGGCTAAGTGAAGCTTTCTTT.